Described below is a single T cell receptor beta chain sequence and its context. This clonotype was seen repeatedly, ten times or more. Its antigen is still unknown. No base quality information exists; no much larger clone differs at one position. Patients with ophthalmopathy had moderately to severely active disease, with a Clinical Activity Score of 3 or more, a NOSPECS grade of 4 or more, and a disease duration of less than 3 months. Anyone with other autoimmune diseases, uncontrolled infections, pregnancy or lactation was excluded from the study. Clinical symptoms, serum thyroxine, TRAb, thyroid ultrasound and orbital computed tomography formed the basis of the diagnosis. Ficoll-Paque density gradient centrifugation was used to isolate PBMCs from about 10 ml of fresh peripheral blood. Total RNA was extracted with Trizol reagent and quality-checked on an Agilent 2100 Bioanalyzer. For repertoire sequencing, TCR beta CDR3 regions were amplified from RNA transcripts. HTBI primers and the Qiagen OneStep RT-PCR kit were used in a first-round RT-PCR, which was followed by a second-round multiplex PCR, size selection and purification. Libraries were sequenced on an Illumina HiSeq2000 using paired-end 100 bp reads. The original pipeline was this. SOAPnuke was used to process the reads, throwing out any read that had adapters, had uncalled bases, had a mean Phred below 15, or lacked an exact constant-primer or identifier match. COPE v1.2.5 was used to merge high-quality paired reads. Unique nucleotide sequences were defined as clonotypes and aligned to IMGT TRB V, D and J references using MiTCR v1.1. The analysis was limited to V-J combinations with a frequency above 0.0001, which together covered more than 99% of repertoires. A TCR clonal expansion and chaos score per V-J combination was defined as the ratio of F50 clonal expansion to chaos observed in the TCRdist matrix. Welch's t-statistics and random forest were used to reduce features to about 13 V-J combinations, which were fed into a naive Bayes classifier. Thyroid-blood repertoire similarity was quantified with the Morisita-Horn index. Clones were called with MiXCR by TCRdb after fastp trimmed the public reads at Q25, and only in-frame beta chains were retained. Rows with a matching CDR3 protein are joined into one entry that keeps the most common DNA and genes. For this entry, the V and J calls and clone size follow TCRdb and not the study's own pipeline. This sample is represented by some 390,000 distinct CDR3 sequences; around 17% of them were singletons. The ten most abundant clones make up roughly 1.5% of the sample.

From its cysteine to its phenylalanine, the CDR3 spans 14 amino acids. Solely the CDR3 DNA is kept, with 42 bases framed from the first base. Trimming leaves V shorter by 6 bases and J shorter by 2 bases, with the junction holding 6 bases beyond the gene matches. In the germline V gene, CDR1 corresponds to SNHLY and CDR2 to FYNNEI. The data derive from a study of Graves' ophthalmopathy and Graves' hyperthyroidism (dated by TCRdb to the late 2010s). Concerning the study at large: Peripheral blood was collected at initial diagnosis, before any treatment. To explore V-J signatures that separate ophthalmopathy from hyperthyroidism, a discovery set of approximately 100 patients was enrolled, consisting of 43 with ophthalmopathy and 57 with stable hyperthyroidism. T-cell repertoires of thyroid tissue and blood were compared in several hyperthyroidism patients. To tell Graves' ophthalmopathy apart from Graves' hyperthyroidism, and to predict which patients would progress to ophthalmopathy, the study relied on TCR beta repertoire signatures. Once sampling was done, hyperthyroidism patients were given methimazole at a starting dose of 30 mg daily, while ophthalmopathy patients were given high-dose intravenous methylprednisolone. The independent validation cohort included some 19 hyperthyroidism patients plus 17 patients who later progressed from hyperthyroidism to ophthalmopathy. For training and testing, the roughly 97 patients in the discovery cohort were randomly divided in a 7:3 ratio. In total, some 140 blood samples were TCR-sequenced: around 42 ophthalmopathy, under 80 hyperthyroidism and some 17 hyperthyroidism-to-ophthalmopathy patients. What the work shows at the level of the full study, not this receptor alone: No statistical method was used to set the sample size in advance, and the investigators knew which group each participant was assigned to. In cross-validation, the 13-signature model distinguished ophthalmopathy from stable hyperthyroidism with nearly 90% sensitivity and just under 84% specificity, and in the test set the corresponding values were around 80% and 75%. In validation, the model predicted ophthalmopathy progression with more than 55% sensitivity and around 72% specificity; roughly 12 predicted patients were CT-confirmed with GO in a median of about 6.2 months. Most expanded thyroid clonotypes with a frequency above 0.001 also appeared in blood, which suggests that blood repertoires may reflect the immune response in the thyroid.

This TCR was recovered from a young woman with Graves' ophthalmopathy. Donor details come from another sample of the same person, matched by shared clones. The receptor chain draws on TRBV2 and TRBJ2-5; 7 nucleotides in the junction match TRBD1. The material sequenced was peripheral blood. The CDR3 protein: CASRRTGPQETQYF. The DNA reads TGTGCCAGCAGGAGGACAGGTCCACAAGAGACCCAGTACTTC.